This paragraph reports one T cell receptor (beta chain). With V trimmed by 6 bases and J by 5 bases, 9 bases remained unmatched. The CDR3 has 15 residues. Germline V CDR1 and CDR2: SEHNR, FQNEAQ (reference sequence). The sample is drawn from a study of T-cell reconstitution after alpha-beta-depleted transplantation in children. Unique molecular identifiers were incorporated when the TCRbeta library was constructed. TCRdb processed the PCR reads anew with MiXCR; each CDR3 protein has one entry. The table lists approximately 520,000 distinct CDR3 sequences, 30% to 35% of them singletons. The sequence derives from a human donor who donated a stem cell graft to a child with aplastic anemia. The gene calls are TRBV7-9 and TRBJ2-1; 8 bases map to TRBD1. Material: PBMCs from the stem cell graft donor, obtained from the stem cell graft. The CDR3 region is CASSSSDRAHNEQFF. CDR3 in DNA: TGTGCCAGCAGTTCCTCGGACAGGGCCCACAATGAGCAGTTCTTC.